This T cell receptor (beta chain) was profiled in a study of blood T cell repertoires in COVID-19. Across the whole study: Samples representing acute and convalescent COVID-19 were sourced from the United States, Italy and Spain. T cells, B-cell-depleted T cells, or PBMCs supplied cDNA or gDNA.

CDR1 and CDR2 (germline): SGHDT, YYEEEE. This CDR3 is built from 15 residues. The V and J ends lost 0 bases and 1 base respectively, with 10 bases between them. Here immunoSEQ multiplex PCR was the method, and the copy in TCRdb shows in-frame clones only, minus some. The sample has under 300,000 clones, 88% seen once. The sample taken for sequencing was peripheral blood. The genes are TRBV5-6 and TRBJ2-5; possible D gene TRBD1, 6 bases. The sequence derives from a woman aged 40 to 50 who had recovered from COVID-19. The CDR3 protein is CASSLVTGGQETQYF. The CDR3 bases are TGTGCCAGCAGCTTGGTGACAGGAGGCCAAGAGACCCAGTACTTC.